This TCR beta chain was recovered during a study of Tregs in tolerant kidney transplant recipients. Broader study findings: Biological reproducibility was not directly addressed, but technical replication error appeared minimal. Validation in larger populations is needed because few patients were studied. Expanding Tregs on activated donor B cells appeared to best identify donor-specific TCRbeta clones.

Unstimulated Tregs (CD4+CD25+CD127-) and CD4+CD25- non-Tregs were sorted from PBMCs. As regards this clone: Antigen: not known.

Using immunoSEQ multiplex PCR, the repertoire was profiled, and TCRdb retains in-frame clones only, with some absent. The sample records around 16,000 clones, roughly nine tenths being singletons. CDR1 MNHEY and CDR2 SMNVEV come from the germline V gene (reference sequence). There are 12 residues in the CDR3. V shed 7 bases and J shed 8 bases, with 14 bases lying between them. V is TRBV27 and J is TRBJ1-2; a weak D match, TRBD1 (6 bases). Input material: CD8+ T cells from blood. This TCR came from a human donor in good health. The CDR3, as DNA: TGTGCCAGCAAGACAGGCCTAAAGGGCTACACCTTC. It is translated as CASKTGLKGYTF.